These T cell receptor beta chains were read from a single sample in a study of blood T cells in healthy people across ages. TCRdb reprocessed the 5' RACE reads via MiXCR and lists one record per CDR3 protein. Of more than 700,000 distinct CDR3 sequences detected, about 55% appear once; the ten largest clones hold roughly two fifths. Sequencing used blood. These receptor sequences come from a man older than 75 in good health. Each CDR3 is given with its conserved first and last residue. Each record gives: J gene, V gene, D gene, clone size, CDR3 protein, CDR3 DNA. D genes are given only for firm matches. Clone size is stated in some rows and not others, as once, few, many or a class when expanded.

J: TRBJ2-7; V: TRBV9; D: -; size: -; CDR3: CASSVSSQKGRAYEQYF; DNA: TGTGCCAGCAGCGTATCCTCCCAGAAAGGACGAGCCTACGAGCAGTACTTC
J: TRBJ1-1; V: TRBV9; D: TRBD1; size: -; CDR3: CASSDGTANTEAFF; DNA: TGTGCCAGCAGCGATGGGACAGCCAACACTGAAGCTTTCTTT
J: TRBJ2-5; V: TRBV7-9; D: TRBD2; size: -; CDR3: CASSPRAGGQKTQYF; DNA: TGTGCCAGCAGCCCCAGAGCGGGAGGGCAAAAGACCCAGTACTTC
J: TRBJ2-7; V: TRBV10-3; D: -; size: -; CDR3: CAIRDQGSYEQYF; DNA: TGTGCCATCAGGGACCAGGGTTCCTACGAGCAGTACTTC
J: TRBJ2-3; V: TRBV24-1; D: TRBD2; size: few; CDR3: CATSVRSSLAGSTDTQYF; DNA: TGTGCCACCAGTGTTCGGTCTTCTTTAGCGGGTAGCACAGATACGCAGTATTTT
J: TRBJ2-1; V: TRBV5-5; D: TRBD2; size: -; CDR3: CASSLWLAGQGQFF; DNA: TGTGCCAGCAGCTTGTGGCTAGCGGGTCAGGGGCAGTTCTTC
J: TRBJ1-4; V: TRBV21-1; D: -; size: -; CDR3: CASSSHLGRNNEKLFF; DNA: TGTGCCAGCAGCTCGCATCTGGGACGGAATAATGAAAAACTGTTTTTT
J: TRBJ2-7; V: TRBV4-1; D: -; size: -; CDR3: CASSQATLSYEQYF; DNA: TGCGCCAGCAGCCAAGCCACCCTGTCCTACGAGCAGTACTTC
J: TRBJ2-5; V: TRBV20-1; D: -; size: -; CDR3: CSARDRRGSGGETQYF; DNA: TGCAGTGCTAGAGACCGGAGGGGTTCCGGGGGAGAGACCCAGTACTTC
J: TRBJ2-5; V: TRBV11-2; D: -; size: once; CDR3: CASSLVGRERETQYF; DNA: TGTGCCAGCAGCTTAGTTGGGCGGGAAAGAGAGACCCAGTACTTC
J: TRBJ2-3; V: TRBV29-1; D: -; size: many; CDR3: CSVAGRSTDTQYF; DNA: TGCAGCGTTGCTGGCCGAAGCACAGATACGCAGTATTTT